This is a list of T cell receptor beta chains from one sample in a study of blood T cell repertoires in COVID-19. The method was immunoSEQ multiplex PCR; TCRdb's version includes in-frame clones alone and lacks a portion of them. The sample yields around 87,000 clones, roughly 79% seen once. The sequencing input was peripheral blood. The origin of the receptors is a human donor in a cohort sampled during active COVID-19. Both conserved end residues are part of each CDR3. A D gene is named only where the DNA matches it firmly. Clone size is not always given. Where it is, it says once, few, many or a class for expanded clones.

CAIRLGTGAMNTEAFF,TGTGCCATCAGACTCGGGACAGGGGCCATGAACACTGAAGCTTTCTTT,NA,TRBD1,TRBJ1-1,TRBV10-3
CATRPGGSPLHF,TGTGCCACCCGGCCCGGAGGCTCACCCCTCCACTTT,few,NA,TRBJ1-6,TRBV28
CASSPGQGARNEQFF,TGCGCCAGCAGCCCGGGACAGGGGGCTCGTAATGAGCAGTTCTTC,NA,TRBD1,TRBJ2-1,TRBV5-1
CASSPGGNLNEKLFF,TGTGCCAGCAGCCCCGGCGGCAACCTTAATGAAAAACTGTTTTTT,many,NA,TRBJ1-4,TRBV3-1/TRBV3-2
CAWDRKTGGGNSPLHF,TGTGCCTGGGACCGAAAAACAGGGGGCGGTAATTCACCCCTCCACTTT,NA,TRBD1,TRBJ1-6,TRBV30
CASSVEEGPQHF,TGTGCCAGCAGCGTAGAAGAGGGCCCCCAGCATTTT,many,NA,TRBJ1-5,TRBV9
CASSERGLWSPLHF,TGTGCCAGCAGTGAAAGGGGTCTGTGGTCACCCCTCCACTTT,few,NA,TRBJ1-6,TRBV2
CASSPGGGKRDGYTF,TGTGCCAGCAGCCCCGGAGGAGGGAAGAGGGATGGCTACACCTTC,NA,NA,TRBJ1-2,TRBV7-3
CASSLAVLSSGNTIYF,TGTGCCAGCAGCCTTGCGGTCCTGAGCTCTGGAAACACCATATATTTT,NA,NA,TRBJ1-3,TRBV28
CASSEWGMPRTDTQYF,TGTGCCAGCAGTGAATGGGGCATGCCCCGCACAGATACGCAGTATTTT,NA,NA,TRBJ2-3,TRBV25-1
CASSYMTGSPMNTEAFF,TGCGCCAGCAGCTACATGACAGGTAGCCCCATGAACACTGAAGCTTTCTTT,NA,NA,TRBJ1-1,TRBV5-1
CSVVGTGGLQNTEAFF,TGCAGCGTTGTCGGGACAGGGGGATTGCAGAACACTGAAGCTTTCTTT,NA,TRBD1,TRBJ1-1,TRBV29-1
CASSLLTVPGEAFF,TGTGCCAGCAGCTTACTCACGGTTCCTGGTGAAGCTTTCTTT,NA,NA,TRBJ1-1,TRBV7-8
CASSRTGGSPEAFF,TGCGCCAGCAGCAGGACAGGGGGATCCCCTGAAGCTTTCTTT,few,TRBD1,TRBJ1-1,TRBV5-1
CASSPGGLMEGYTF,TGTGCCAGCAGTCCCGGCGGGTTAATGGAGGGCTACACCTTC,NA,NA,TRBJ1-2,TRBV28
CASSLWGAYYTF,TGTGCCAGCAGTTTATGGGGCGCTTACTACACCTTC,NA,NA,TRBJ1-2,TRBV12-3/TRBV12-4
CASSNSGQGGSEQFF,TGTGCCAGCAGCAACTCGGGACAGGGAGGGAGTGAGCAGTTCTTC,NA,TRBD1,TRBJ2-1,TRBV5-5
CASSTGNGNTIYF,TGTGCCAGCTCAACGGGGAATGGAAACACCATATATTTT,NA,NA,TRBJ1-3,TRBV18
CASSYLWFREKGYGYTF,TGTGCCAGCAGTTATTTATGGTTCCGGGAGAAAGGGTATGGCTACACCTTC,NA,NA,TRBJ1-2,TRBV27
CASSLTGGYGYTF,TGTGCCAGCAGCCTGACAGGGGGCTATGGCTACACCTTC,once,TRBD1,TRBJ1-2,TRBV3-1/TRBV3-2
CASRREGIYEQFF,TGTGCCAGCAGGCGGGAGGGCATCTATGAGCAGTTCTTC,NA,TRBD2,TRBJ2-1,TRBV12-3/TRBV12-4
CASSLERGGGDTQYF,TGTGCCAGCAGCTTGGAGAGGGGAGGGGGAGATACGCAGTATTTT,NA,NA,TRBJ2-3,TRBV5-8
CASSLGAMAGSQETQYF,TGTGCCAGCAGCTTAGGAGCGATGGCGGGATCTCAAGAGACCCAGTACTTC,NA,NA,TRBJ2-5,TRBV7-9
CASSQGGLAGGEQYF,TGCGCCAGCAGCCAAGGTGGACTAGCGGGAGGCGAGCAGTACTTC,NA,TRBD2,TRBJ2-7,TRBV5-1
CASSLVSGTSGVSEQFF,TGTGCCAGCAGCTTAGTTTCGGGGACTAGCGGGGTAAGTGAGCAGTTCTTC,NA,TRBD2,TRBJ2-1,TRBV7-2
CASSEARGGSRQETQYF,TGTGCCAGCAGTGAAGCGAGAGGGGGTAGTCGCCAAGAGACCCAGTACTTC,NA,NA,TRBJ2-5,TRBV2
CASSLGQGGNTIYF,TGTGCCAGCAGCTTAGGACAGGGGGGAAACACCATATATTTT,NA,TRBD1,TRBJ1-3,TRBV13
CASSQLRGSSEKLFF,TGTGCCAGCAGCCAGCTCAGGGGAAGTTCTGAAAAACTGTTTTTT,NA,NA,TRBJ1-4,TRBV14
CASRPRQGPQPQHF,TGTGCCAGCAGACCCAGACAGGGTCCCCAGCCCCAGCATTTT,NA,TRBD1,TRBJ1-5,TRBV2
CASKARSYEQYF,TGTGCCAGCAAGGCGAGGAGCTACGAGCAGTACTTC,NA,NA,TRBJ2-7,TRBV6-5
CASSWDHRGNQPQHF,TGTGCCAGCAGTTGGGATCACAGGGGCAATCAGCCCCAGCATTTT,NA,NA,TRBJ1-5,TRBV6-5
CASSKGSGQGAPYEQYF,TGTGCCAGCAGCAAAGGTTCGGGGCAGGGGGCTCCCTACGAGCAGTACTTC,once,NA,TRBJ2-7,TRBV21-1
CASSSTVYEQYF,TGTGCCAGCAGTTCGACAGTTTACGAGCAGTACTTC,NA,NA,TRBJ2-7,TRBV6-2/TRBV6-3
CASSAPGQGATNEKLFF,TGTGCCAGCAGCGCACCGGGACAGGGAGCAACTAATGAAAAACTGTTTTTT,once,TRBD1,TRBJ1-4,TRBV7-9